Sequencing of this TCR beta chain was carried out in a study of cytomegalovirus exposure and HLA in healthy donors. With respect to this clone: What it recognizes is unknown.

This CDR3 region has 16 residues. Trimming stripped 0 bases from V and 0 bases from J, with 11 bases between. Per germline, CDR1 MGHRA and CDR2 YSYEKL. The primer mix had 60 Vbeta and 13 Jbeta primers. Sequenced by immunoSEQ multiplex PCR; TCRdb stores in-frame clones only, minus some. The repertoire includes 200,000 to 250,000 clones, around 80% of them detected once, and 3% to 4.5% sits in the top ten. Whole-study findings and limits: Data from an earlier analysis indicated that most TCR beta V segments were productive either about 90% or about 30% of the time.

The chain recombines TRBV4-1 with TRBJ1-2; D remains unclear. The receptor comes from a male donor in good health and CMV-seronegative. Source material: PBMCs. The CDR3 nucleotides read TGCGCCAGCAGCCAAGATCAGGTAACGGCTAACTATGGCTACACCTTC. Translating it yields CASSQDQVTANYGYTF.